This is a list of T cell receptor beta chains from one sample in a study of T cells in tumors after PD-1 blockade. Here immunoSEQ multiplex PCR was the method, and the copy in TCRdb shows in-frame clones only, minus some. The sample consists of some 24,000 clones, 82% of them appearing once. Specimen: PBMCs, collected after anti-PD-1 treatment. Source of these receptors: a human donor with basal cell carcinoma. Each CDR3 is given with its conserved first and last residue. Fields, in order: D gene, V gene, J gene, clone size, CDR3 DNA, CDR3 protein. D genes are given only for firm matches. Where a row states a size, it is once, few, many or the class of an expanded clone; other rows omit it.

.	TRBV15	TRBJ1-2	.	TGTGCCACCAGCAGATCAGACCTAGATCCGTACACCTTC	CATSRSDLDPYTF
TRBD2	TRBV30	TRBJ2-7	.	TGTGCCTGGAGACCTAGCTTTAGCGGGGGAGAAACTTACGAGCAGTACTTC	CAWRPSFSGGETYEQYF
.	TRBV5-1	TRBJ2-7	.	TGCGCCAGCAGAGAGGACAGAGCCTACGAGCAGTACTTC	CASREDRAYEQYF
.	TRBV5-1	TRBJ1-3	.	TGCGCCAGCAGCTTGGGCAGGGTGGAAGGAAACACCATATATTTT	CASSLGRVEGNTIYF
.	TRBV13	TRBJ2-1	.	TGTGCCAGCAGTTTGGGTAGGGCAAACAATGAGCAGTTCTTC	CASSLGRANNEQFF
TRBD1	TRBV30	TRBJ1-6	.	TGTGCCTGGATGGCCGGGACAGGTCATCGAAATTCACCCCTCCACTTT	CAWMAGTGHRNSPLHF
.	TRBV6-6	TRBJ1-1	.	TGTGCCAGCAGTTACACGAACACTGAAGCTTTCTTT	CASSYTNTEAFF
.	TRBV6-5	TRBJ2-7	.	TGTGCCAGCAGTTACGACGGGACAACTAACGAGCAGTACTTC	CASSYDGTTNEQYF
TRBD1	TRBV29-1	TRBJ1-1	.	TGCAGCGTTTCGACAGGGAGGGACACTGAAGCTTTCTTT	CSVSTGRDTEAFF
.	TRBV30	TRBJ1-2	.	TGTGCCTGGAGTGTAAACGGGTTGGGCTACACCTTC	CAWSVNGLGYTF
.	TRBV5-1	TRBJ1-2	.	TGCGCCAGCAGCGTGGGACGGAGCTATGGCTACACCTTC	CASSVGRSYGYTF
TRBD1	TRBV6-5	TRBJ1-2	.	TGTGCCAGCAGATCCCGAGGACAGGGCAGCGGCTACACCTTC	CASRSRGQGSGYTF
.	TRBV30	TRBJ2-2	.	TGTGCCTGTGGACTACCTAGGGCCGGGGAGCTGTTTTTT	CACGLPRAGELFF
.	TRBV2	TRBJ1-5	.	TGTGCCAGCAGGGAGACAGAATCACAGCCCCAGCATTTT	CASRETESQPQHF
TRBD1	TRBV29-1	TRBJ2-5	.	TGCAGCGGGGAGACAGGGGGGACCCAGTACTTC	CSGETGGTQYF
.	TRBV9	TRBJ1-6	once	TGTGCCAGCAGCGTAGTGGACTCCAATTCACCCCTCCACTTT	CASSVVDSNSPLHF
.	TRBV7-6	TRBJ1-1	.	TGTGCCAGCAGCTTAGCGCTAGTAGAAAACACTGAAGCTTTCTTT	CASSLALVENTEAFF
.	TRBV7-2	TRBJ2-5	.	TGTGCCAGCAGCCTAGAGGGGGGTCGGGCCCAGTACTTC	CASSLEGGRAQYF
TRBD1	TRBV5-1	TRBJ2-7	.	TGCGCCAGCCTACCTGGGACAGGCCGAGGGGAGCAGTACTTC	CASLPGTGRGEQYF
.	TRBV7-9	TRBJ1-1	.	TGTGCCAGCAGCTACGTCGGGGTTCCGGACACTGAAGCTTTCTTT	CASSYVGVPDTEAFF
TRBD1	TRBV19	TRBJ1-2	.	TGTGCCAGTAGTATCCGGACAGGCGTCGTCTATGGCTACACCTTC	CASSIRTGVVYGYTF
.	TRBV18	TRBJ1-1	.	TGTGCCAGCTCACCACTCCAGGGCACCACTGAAGCTTTCTTT	CASSPLQGTTEAFF
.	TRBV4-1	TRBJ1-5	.	TGCGCCAGCAGCCAAGGGGGGGCATGGAATCAGCCCCAGCATTTT	CASSQGGAWNQPQHF
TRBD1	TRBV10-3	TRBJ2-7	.	TGTGCCATCAGTACAGGGGGTTGGGAGCAGTACTTC	CAISTGGWEQYF
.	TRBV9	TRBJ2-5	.	TGTGCCAGCAGCGTAGGGGCCGGCCTGGGGACCCAGTACTTC	CASSVGAGLGTQYF
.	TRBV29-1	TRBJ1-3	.	TGCAGCGTTGAACCCAGGGGTGGAAACACCATATATTTT	CSVEPRGGNTIYF
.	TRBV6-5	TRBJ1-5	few	TGTGCCAGCAGTCCCGGTTGGGACAATCAGCCCCAGCATTTT	CASSPGWDNQPQHF
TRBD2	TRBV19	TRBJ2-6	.	TGTGCCACCCAGCGGGGGGCTGGAGGGGCCAACGTCCTGACTTTC	CATQRGAGGANVLTF
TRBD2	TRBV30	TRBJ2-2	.	TGTGCCTGGAGGGCCGGGGGTCTAGCGGGAGCTAACGGGGAGCTGTTTTTT	CAWRAGGLAGANGELFF
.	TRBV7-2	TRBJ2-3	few	TGTGCCAGCAGCTTAGCGGCCGGCGCAAATACGCAGTATTTT	CASSLAAGANTQYF
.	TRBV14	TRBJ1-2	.	TGTGCCAGCAGCCACAGGTTTTCTTATGGCTACACCTTC	CASSHRFSYGYTF
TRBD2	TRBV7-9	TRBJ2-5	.	TGTGCCAGCAGCTCGGGAGGAGGGACCCAGTACTTC	CASSSGGGTQYF
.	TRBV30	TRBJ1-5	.	TGTGCCTGGAGTGCGACGGCCCTCAATCAGCCCCAGCATTTT	CAWSATALNQPQHF
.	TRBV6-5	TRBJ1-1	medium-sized	TGTGCCAGCAGTTACTCAGGCAGCTTGAACACTGAAGCTTTCTTT	CASSYSGSLNTEAFF
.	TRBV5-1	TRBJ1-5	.	TGCGCCAGCAGCTGGTCAGGGGACCAGCCCCAACATTTT	CASSWSGDQPQHF
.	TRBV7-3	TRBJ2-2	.	TGTGCCAGCAGCTTAGGCAGGGAGTACACCGGGGAGCTGTTTTTT	CASSLGREYTGELFF
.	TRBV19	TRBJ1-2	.	TGTGCCAGTAGTAGAGACAGGTCGAGGAACTATGGCTACACCTTC	CASSRDRSRNYGYTF
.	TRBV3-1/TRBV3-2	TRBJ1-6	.	TGTGCCAGCAGCCAAGATTGGCGGGGATGGGATAATTCACCCCTCCACTTT	CASSQDWRGWDNSPLHF
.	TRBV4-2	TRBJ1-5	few	TGTGCCAGCAGCCAAGATTTGCGCCTGGACTACAATCAGCCCCAGCATTTT	CASSQDLRLDYNQPQHF
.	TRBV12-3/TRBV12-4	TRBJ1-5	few	TGTGCCAGCAATTTACGGAGCAATCAGCCCCAGCATTTT	CASNLRSNQPQHF
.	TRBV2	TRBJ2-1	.	TGTGCCAGCAGTGGTGAACGGACCGCCGTTATGAGGCAGTTCTTC	CASSGERTAVMRQFF
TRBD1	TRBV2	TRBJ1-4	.	TGTGCCAGCAGTGAATCGGGGGGGACAGGACGACTGTTTTTT	CASSESGGTGRLFF
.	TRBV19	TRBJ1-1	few	TGTGCCAGTAGTATTAGTGGGGACTACGGTGAAGCTTTCTTT	CASSISGDYGEAFF
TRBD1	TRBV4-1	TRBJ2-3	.	TGCGCCAGCAGCCATTCCAAGACAGGGTTCTCTCCCACAGATACGCAGTATTTT	CASSHSKTGFSPTDTQYF
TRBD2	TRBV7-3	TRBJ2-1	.	TGTGCCAGCAGCCCGCGGGGGGATAGCGGGGTGAGCTCCTACAATGAGCAGTTCTTC	CASSPRGDSGVSSYNEQFF